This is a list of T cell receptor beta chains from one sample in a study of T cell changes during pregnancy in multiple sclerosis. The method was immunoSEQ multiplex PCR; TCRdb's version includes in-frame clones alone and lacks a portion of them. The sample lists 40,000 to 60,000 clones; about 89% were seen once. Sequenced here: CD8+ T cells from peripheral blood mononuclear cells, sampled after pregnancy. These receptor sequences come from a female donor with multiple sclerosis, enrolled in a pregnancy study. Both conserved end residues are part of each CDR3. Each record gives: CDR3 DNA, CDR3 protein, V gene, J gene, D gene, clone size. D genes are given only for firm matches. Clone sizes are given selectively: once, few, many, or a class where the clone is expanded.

CDR3nt: TGTGCCAGCAGCTTATGGGAGGGCTCCACTGAAGCTTTCTTT; CDR3aa: CASSLWEGSTEAFF; v_gene: TRBV7-9; j_gene: TRBJ1-1; d_gene: -; abundance: -
CDR3nt: TGTGCTAGTGGTTTGGACAGTTCCACACACATCTATGGCTACACCTTC; CDR3aa: CASGLDSSTHIYGYTF; v_gene: TRBV12-5; j_gene: TRBJ1-2; d_gene: -; abundance: -
CDR3nt: TGTGCCAGCAGCTTCCAGGGGGCAGGGGAGACCCAGTACTTC; CDR3aa: CASSFQGAGETQYF; v_gene: TRBV7-8; j_gene: TRBJ2-5; d_gene: TRBD1; abundance: -
CDR3nt: TGTGCCAGCAGCTTAGGTGAGACTACTAACTATGGCTACACCTTC; CDR3aa: CASSLGETTNYGYTF; v_gene: TRBV13; j_gene: TRBJ1-2; d_gene: -; abundance: -
CDR3nt: TGTGCCAGCAGCTTGTCTTCGGAGACCCAGTACTTC; CDR3aa: CASSLSSETQYF; v_gene: TRBV5-4; j_gene: TRBJ2-5; d_gene: -; abundance: -
CDR3nt: TGTGCCAGCAGCTTGGGCAGGACACCAGAGACCCAGTACTTC; CDR3aa: CASSLGRTPETQYF; v_gene: TRBV13; j_gene: TRBJ2-5; d_gene: -; abundance: -
CDR3nt: TGTGCCAGCAGTTTCGGGTCAGGGACTGAAGCTTTCTTT; CDR3aa: CASSFGSGTEAFF; v_gene: TRBV27; j_gene: TRBJ1-1; d_gene: -; abundance: -
CDR3nt: TGTGCCAGCAGTCACAGGAACTATGGCTACACCTTC; CDR3aa: CASSHRNYGYTF; v_gene: TRBV6-1; j_gene: TRBJ1-2; d_gene: -; abundance: few
CDR3nt: TGTGCCAGCAGTTTAAGGGGTGGACAGGGGGCGGGTGGCTACACCTTC; CDR3aa: CASSLRGGQGAGGYTF; v_gene: TRBV27; j_gene: TRBJ1-2; d_gene: TRBD1; abundance: -
CDR3nt: TGTGCCAGCAGCCCGGGACAGGGATGGTATGGCTACACCTTC; CDR3aa: CASSPGQGWYGYTF; v_gene: TRBV5-6; j_gene: TRBJ1-2; d_gene: TRBD1; abundance: once
CDR3nt: TGCGCCAGCAGCTTGGAGGCGGGGGGGCCCTACAATGAGCAGTTCTTC; CDR3aa: CASSLEAGGPYNEQFF; v_gene: TRBV5-1; j_gene: TRBJ2-1; d_gene: TRBD2; abundance: medium-sized